Detailed here is one TCR beta chain. What it binds is unknown. Both 60 Vbeta primers and 13 Jbeta primers went into the PCR. TCRdb's table, derived via immunoSEQ multiplex PCR, lists solely in-frame clones and lacks some. This sample has approximately 150,000 clones, with roughly 79% found just once. The data are from a study of cytomegalovirus exposure and HLA in healthy donors. Regarding the study as a whole: TCR beta sequences reportedly predicted most subjects' HLA-A and HLA-B alleles accurately. Follow-up analysis later connected one missense variant in DCLRE1C with trimming of TCR beta V- and J-genes. A list of approximately 150 TCR beta chains associated with cytomegalovirus was given.

The germline CDR1 and CDR2 sequences are SGDLS and YYNGEE. After removal of 3 bases from V and 0 bases from J, the junction contained 12 bases not matched to a gene. The CDR3 loop spans 18 amino acids. The chain couples TRBV9 to TRBJ1-3; 7 bases line up with TRBD1. The sequence was obtained from a middle-aged man in good health and CMV-seropositive. The source material was PBMCs. Here the CDR3 reads CASSEGQMARRSGNTIYF. CDR3 in DNA: TGTGCCAGCAGCGAGGGACAGATGGCTCGCCGCTCTGGAAACACCATATATTTT.